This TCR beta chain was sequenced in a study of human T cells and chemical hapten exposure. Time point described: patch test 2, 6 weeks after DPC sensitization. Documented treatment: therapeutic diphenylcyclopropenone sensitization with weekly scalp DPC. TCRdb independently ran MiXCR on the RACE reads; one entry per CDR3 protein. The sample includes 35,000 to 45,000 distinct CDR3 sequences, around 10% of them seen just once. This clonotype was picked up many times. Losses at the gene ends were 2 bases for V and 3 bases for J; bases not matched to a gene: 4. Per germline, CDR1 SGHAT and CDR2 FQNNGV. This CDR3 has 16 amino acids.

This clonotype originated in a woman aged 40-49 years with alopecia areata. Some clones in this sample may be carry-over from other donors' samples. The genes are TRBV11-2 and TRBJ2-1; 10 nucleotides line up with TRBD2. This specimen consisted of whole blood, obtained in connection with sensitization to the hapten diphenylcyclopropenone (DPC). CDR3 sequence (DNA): TGTGCCAGCAGCTTACGAACTAGCGGGAACTACAATGAGCAGTTCTTC. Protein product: CASSLRTSGNYNEQFF.